This entry features one T cell receptor beta chain sequence. The target antigen is unknown. The data are from a study of PD-1 blockade in mismatch repair-deficient tumors. About the research overall: Enrolled about 2012-2016, patients had progressing, pretreated mismatch repair-deficient cancers of more than ten types.

PCR or immunohistochemistry showed mismatch repair deficiency in every enrolled patient. TCRs were sequenced from a few patients responding to pembrolizumab. Libraries were prepared by immunoSEQ multiplex PCR; TCRdb keeps only in-frame clonotypes and omits some of them. Of about 34,000 clones listed, around 80% were seen once; the top ten hold about 3.3%. Study conclusions and caveats: After pembrolizumab, tumor-resident clones rose rapidly, then generally contracted before radiologic responses.

Germline CDR1 is SGDLS and CDR2 is YYNGEE. The V gene end was trimmed by 0 bases and the J gene end by 2 bases; junction bases not matched to a gene: 3. The CDR3 is 15 residues long. The rearrangement joins TRBV9 to TRBJ1-2; 8 bases agree with TRBD1. The source of this sequence is an adult with mismatch repair-deficient cancer. Material: PBMCs, obtained approximately 6 weeks after starting pembrolizumab. This chain's CDR3 is CASSVARDRNYGYTF. For the CDR3, the DNA is TGTGCCAGCAGCGTAGCTCGGGACAGGAACTATGGCTACACCTTC.